These 8 T cell receptor beta chains were all obtained from the same sample, sequenced in a study of shared clonotypes between healthy human individuals. This table comes from immunoSEQ multiplex PCR, and its TCRdb copy is limited to in-frame clones, with some not included. The sample shows approximately 2,300,000 clones, around 93% of them seen only once. Specimen: naive CD4+ T cells from PBMCs. Described subset: CD45RA+ positively selected. Receptors were obtained from a young man in good health. Some clones in this sample may be carry-over from other donors' samples.

The gene calls are TRBV5-1 and TRBJ2-4; a weak D match, TRBD2 (6 bases). There are 15 residues in the CDR3. V lost 0 bases, J lost 2 bases, and 9 bases lay in between. Germline V CDR1 and CDR2: SGHRS, YFSETQ. The CDR3 protein is CASSLDGGPKNIQYF. Written as DNA, the CDR3 is TGCGCCAGCAGCTTGGACGGGGGACCCAAAAACATTCAGTACTTC.

Worth noting for this clone: This CDR3 is also generated by other DNA sequences in the sample. J is TRBJ2-5 and V is TRBV30, with TRBD2 matching over 7 bases. V shed 1 base and J 2 bases; nucleotides not matched to a gene: 1. Looked up from germline, CDR1 is GTSNPN and CDR2 is SVGIG (reference sequence). There are 13 residues in the CDR3. The CDR3: CAWSGGGQETQYF. DNA of the CDR3: TGTGCCTGGAGTGGGGGGGGTCAAGAGACCCAGTACTTC.

V and J are TRBV28 and TRBJ2-3; the match to TRBD1 covers 7 bases. J was trimmed by 6 bases and V by 6 bases; bases with no gene match: 9. Germline CDR1 and CDR2: MDHEN and SYDVKM. The CDR3 sequence is 14 residues long. The CDR3 region is CASSETGFSDTQYF. CDR3 coding DNA: TGTGCCAGCAGCGAGACAGGGTTTTCGGATACGCAGTATTTT.

This clone has only a few counts. The sample has other DNA sequences that encode this CDR3 too. The chain is built from TRBV6-6 and TRBJ1-2; D not certain. This CDR3 is built from 12 residues. V was pared by 0 bases and J by 8 bases, with 7 bases between. Germline assignment: CDR1 MNHNY and CDR2 SVGAGI (reference sequence). The CDR3, as DNA: TGTGCCAGCAGTTACTCCCTGGGCGGCTACACCTTC. Amino acids: CASSYSLGGYTF.

This chain joins TRBV9 and TRBJ2-7; 7 bases match TRBD2. The length of the CDR3 is 15 residues. Germline-derived CDR1 and CDR2 are SGDLS and YYNGEE. Trimming took 2 bases from V and 6 from J; bases not matched to a gene: 11. In DNA, the CDR3 is TGTGCCAGCAGCGTTCTGGCTAGCGGTGTGGTCGAGCAGTACTTC. This codes for CASSVLASGVVEQYF.

A few counts support this clone. The gene calls are TRBV7-8 and TRBJ2-1; the D gene is possibly TRBD2 (5 bases). The CDR3 loop spans 15 amino acids. Germline CDR1 and CDR2: SGHVS and FQNEAQ. V gave up 2 bases and J gave up 2 bases, with 10 bases separating them. The CDR3 loop is CASSLIPGTYNEQFF. In DNA form, the CDR3 reads TGTGCCAGCAGCTTAATCCCGGGGACCTACAATGAGCAGTTCTTC. Combining the CDR3 with reference TRBV7-8 and TRBJ2-1 gives the whole variable domain GAGVSQSPRYKVAKRGQDVALRCDPISGHVSLFWYQQALGQGPEFLTYFQNEAQLDKSGLPSDRFFAERPEGSVSTLKIQRTQQEDSAVYLCASSLIPGTYNEQFFGPGTRLTVL.

The chain couples TRBV28 to TRBJ1-2; D remains ambiguous. The V and J ends lost 9 bases and 0 bases respectively, with 8 bases between them. The CDR3 sequence is 12 residues long. Germline assignment: CDR1 MDHEN and CDR2 SYDVKM. Written as DNA, the CDR3 is TGTGCCAGTCAATACCCTAACTATGGCTACACCTTC. Translation gives CASQYPNYGYTF.

This chain links TRBV28 with TRBJ2-3; TRBD2 matches 7 bases. There are 15 residues in the CDR3. V trimming: 7 bases; J trimming: 0 bases; junction bases outside the gene matches: 7. Germline V gene sequence: CDR1 MDHEN, CDR2 SYDVKM. The CDR3, as DNA: TGTGCCAGCATCCTGTCCGGGGGGAGCACAGATACGCAGTATTTT. Encoded protein: CASILSGGSTDTQYF.